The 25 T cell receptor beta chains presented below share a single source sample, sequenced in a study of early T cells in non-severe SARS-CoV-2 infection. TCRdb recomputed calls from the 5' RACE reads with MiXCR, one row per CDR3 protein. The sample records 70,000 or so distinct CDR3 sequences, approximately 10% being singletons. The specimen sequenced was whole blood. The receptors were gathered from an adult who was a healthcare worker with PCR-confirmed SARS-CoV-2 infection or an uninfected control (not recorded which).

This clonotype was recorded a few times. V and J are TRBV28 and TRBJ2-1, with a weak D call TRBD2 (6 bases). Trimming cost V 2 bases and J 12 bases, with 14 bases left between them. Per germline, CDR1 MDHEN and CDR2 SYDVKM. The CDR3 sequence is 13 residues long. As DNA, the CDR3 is TGTGCCAGCAGTTTAATCCAGGGAGCGGGGCAGTTCTTC. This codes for CASSLIQGAGQFF. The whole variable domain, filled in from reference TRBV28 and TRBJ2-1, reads DVKVTQSSRYLVKRTGEKVFLECVQDMDHENMFWYRQDPGLGLRLIYFSYDVKMKEKGDIPEGYSVSREKKERFSLILESASTNQTSMYLCASSLIQGAGQFFGPGTRLTVL.

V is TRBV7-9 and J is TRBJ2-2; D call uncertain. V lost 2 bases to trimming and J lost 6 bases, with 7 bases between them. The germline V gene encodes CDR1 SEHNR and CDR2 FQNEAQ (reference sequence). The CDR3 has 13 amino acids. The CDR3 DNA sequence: TGTGCCAGCAGCTTATCCCGGTCCGGGGAGCTGTTTTTT. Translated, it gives CASSLSRSGELFF.

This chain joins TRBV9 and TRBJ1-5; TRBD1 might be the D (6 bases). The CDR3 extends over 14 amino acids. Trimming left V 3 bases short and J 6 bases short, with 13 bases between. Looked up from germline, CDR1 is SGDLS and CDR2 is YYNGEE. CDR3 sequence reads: CASSAGGLGQPQHF. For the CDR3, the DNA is TGTGCCAGCAGCGCGGGGGGGCTAGGTCAGCCCCAGCATTTT.

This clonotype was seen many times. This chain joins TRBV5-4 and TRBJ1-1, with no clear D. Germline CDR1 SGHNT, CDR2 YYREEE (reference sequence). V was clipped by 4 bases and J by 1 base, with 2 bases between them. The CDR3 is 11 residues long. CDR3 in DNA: TGTGCCAGCAGCGGGAACACTGAAGCTTTCTTT. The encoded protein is CASSGNTEAFF.

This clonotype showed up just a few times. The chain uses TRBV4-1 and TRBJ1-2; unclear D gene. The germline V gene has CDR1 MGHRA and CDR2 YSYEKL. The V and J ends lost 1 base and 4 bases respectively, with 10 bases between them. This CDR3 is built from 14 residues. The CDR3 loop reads CASSQGEATYGYTF. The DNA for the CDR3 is TGCGCCAGCAGCCAAGGGGAAGCCACCTATGGCTACACCTTC.

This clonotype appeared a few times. The CDR3 DNA reads as TGCGCCAGCAGCCATGGGACTAGCGGGAGCTCTGGGGCCAACGTCCTGACTTTC. Its translation: CASSHGTSGSSGANVLTF. This chain links TRBV4-3 with TRBJ2-6, with TRBD2 matching 14 bases. The CDR3 runs to 18 residues. Germline lookup yields CDR1 LGHNA and CDR2 YSLEER. The J segment lost 0 bases and the V segment lost 3 bases, leaving 1 base of the junction unmatched.

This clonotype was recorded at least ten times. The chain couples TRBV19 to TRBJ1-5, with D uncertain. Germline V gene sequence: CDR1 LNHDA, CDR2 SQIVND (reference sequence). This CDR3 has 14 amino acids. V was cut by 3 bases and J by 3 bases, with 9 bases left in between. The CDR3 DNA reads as TGTGCCAGTAGTATTTTCGCCGACAATCAGCCCCAGCATTTT. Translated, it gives CASSIFADNQPQHF.

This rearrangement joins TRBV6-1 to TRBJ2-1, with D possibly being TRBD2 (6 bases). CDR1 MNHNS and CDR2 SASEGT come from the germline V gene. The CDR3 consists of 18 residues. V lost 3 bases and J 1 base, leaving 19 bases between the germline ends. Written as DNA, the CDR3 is TGTGCCAGCAGTGAGTTGGAGGGGAACACTAAATCCTACAATGAGCAGTTCTTC. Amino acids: CASSELEGNTKSYNEQFF.

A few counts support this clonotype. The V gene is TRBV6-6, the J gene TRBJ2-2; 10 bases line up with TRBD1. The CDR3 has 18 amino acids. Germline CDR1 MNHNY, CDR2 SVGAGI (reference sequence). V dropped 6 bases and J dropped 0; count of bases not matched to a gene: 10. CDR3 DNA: TGTGCCAGCAGGCCCCCCTCTGGGACAGGGGCGAACACCGGGGAGCTGTTTTTT. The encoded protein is CASRPPSGTGANTGELFF.

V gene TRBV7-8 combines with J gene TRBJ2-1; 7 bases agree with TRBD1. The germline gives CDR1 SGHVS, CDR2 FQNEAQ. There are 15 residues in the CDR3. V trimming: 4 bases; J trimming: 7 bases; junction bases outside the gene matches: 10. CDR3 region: CASSSPYSRGNEQFF. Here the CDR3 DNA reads TGTGCCAGCAGCTCCCCCTATAGCAGGGGGAATGAGCAGTTCTTC.

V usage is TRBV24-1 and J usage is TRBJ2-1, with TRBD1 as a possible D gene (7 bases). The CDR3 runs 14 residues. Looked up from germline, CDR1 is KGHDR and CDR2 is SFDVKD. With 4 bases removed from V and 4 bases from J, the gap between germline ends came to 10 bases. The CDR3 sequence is CATSDQGGYNEQFF. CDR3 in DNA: TGTGCCACCAGTGACCAGGGGGGATACAATGAGCAGTTCTTC.

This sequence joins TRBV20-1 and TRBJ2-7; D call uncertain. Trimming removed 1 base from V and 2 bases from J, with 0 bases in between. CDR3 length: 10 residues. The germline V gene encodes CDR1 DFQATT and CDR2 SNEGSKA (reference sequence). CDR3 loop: CSARAYEQYF. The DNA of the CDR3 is TGCAGTGCTAGAGCCTACGAGCAGTACTTC.

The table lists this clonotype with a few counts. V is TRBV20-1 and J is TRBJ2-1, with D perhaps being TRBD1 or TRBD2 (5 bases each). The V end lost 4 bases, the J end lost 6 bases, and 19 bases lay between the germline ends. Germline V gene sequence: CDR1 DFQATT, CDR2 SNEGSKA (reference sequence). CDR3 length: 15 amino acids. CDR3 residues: CSANGADTRVNEQFF. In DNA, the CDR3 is TGCAGTGCTAACGGGGCGGACACTCGGGTCAATGAGCAGTTCTTC.

DNA for the CDR3: TGTGCCAGCAGTAATTCCGGGACAATCGGAAACACCATATATTTT. This gives the protein CASSNSGTIGNTIYF. The chain is built from TRBV28 and TRBJ1-3; D is possibly TRBD1 (6 bases). CDR3 length equals 15 residues. CDR1 is MDHEN and CDR2 is SYDVKM in the germline V gene. V shed 5 bases and J shed 4 bases, with 15 bases lying between them.

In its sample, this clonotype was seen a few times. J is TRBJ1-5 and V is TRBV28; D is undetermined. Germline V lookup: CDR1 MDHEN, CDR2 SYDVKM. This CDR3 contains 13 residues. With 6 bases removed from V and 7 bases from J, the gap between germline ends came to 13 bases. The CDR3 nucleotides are TGTGCCAGCAGGCCGGCCCAAGGGCAGCCCCAGCATTTT. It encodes CASRPAQGQPQHF.

In DNA form, the CDR3 reads TGTGCCAGCAGCCCACGACTAGATCGTGGCAATGAGCAGTTCTTC. Amino acid sequence: CASSPRLDRGNEQFF. The chain uses TRBV7-9 and TRBJ2-1, with a tentative D call TRBD2 (6 bases). Germline CDR1 and CDR2: SEHNR and FQNEAQ (reference sequence). This CDR3 is 15 amino acids long. Trimming cost V 5 bases and J 6 bases, with 17 bases left between them.

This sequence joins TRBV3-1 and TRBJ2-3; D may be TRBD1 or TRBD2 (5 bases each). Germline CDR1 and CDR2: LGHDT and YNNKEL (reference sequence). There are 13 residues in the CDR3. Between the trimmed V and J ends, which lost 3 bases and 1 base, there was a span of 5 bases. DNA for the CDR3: TGTGCCAGCAGCCAGGGGGGCACAGATACGCAGTATTTT. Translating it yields CASSQGGTDTQYF.

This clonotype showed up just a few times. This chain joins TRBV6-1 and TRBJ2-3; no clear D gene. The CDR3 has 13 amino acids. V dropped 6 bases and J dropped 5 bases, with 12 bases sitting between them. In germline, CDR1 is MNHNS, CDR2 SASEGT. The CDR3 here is CASSATPKDTQYF. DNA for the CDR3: TGTGCCAGCAGCGCAACCCCCAAAGATACGCAGTATTTT.

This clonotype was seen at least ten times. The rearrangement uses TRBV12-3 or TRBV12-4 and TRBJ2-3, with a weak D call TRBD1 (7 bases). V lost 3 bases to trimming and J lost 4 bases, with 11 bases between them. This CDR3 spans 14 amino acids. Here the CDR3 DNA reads TGTGCCAGCAGTTTGGGCAGGGGGGCAGATACGCAGTATTTT. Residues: CASSLGRGADTQYF.

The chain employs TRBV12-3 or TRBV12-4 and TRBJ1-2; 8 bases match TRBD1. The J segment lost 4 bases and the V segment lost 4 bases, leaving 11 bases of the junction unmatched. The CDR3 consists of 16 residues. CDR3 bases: TGTGCCAGCAGTTCACAACGGACAGGGATAACCTATGGCTACACCTTC. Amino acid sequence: CASSSQRTGITYGYTF.

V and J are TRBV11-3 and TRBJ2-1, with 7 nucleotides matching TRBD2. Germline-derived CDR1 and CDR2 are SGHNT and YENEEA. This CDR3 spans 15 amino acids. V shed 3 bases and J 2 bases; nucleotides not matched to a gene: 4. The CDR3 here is CASSFSGGPYNEQFF. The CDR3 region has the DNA TGTGCCAGCAGCTTTTCGGGAGGTCCCTACAATGAGCAGTTCTTC.

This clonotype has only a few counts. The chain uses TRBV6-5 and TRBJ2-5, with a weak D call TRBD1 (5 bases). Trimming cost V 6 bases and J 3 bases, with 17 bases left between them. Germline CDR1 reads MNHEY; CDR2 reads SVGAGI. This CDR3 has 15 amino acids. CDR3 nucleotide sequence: TGTGCCAGCAGCCCGTCCCGAGTAGGGGAAGAGACCCAGTACTTC. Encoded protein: CASSPSRVGEETQYF.

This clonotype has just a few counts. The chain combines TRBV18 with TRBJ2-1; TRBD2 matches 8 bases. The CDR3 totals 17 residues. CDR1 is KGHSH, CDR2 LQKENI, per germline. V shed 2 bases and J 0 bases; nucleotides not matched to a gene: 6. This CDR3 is CASSPFSGSSSYNEQFF. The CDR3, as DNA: TGTGCCAGCTCACCATTCAGCGGGAGCAGCTCCTACAATGAGCAGTTCTTC.

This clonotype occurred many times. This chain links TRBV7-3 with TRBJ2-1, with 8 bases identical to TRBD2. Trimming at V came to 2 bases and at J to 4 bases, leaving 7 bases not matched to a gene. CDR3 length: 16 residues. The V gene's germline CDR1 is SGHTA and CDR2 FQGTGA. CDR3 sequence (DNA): TGTGCCAGCAGCTTATGGGCGGGAGGTTCATACAATGAGCAGTTCTTC. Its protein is CASSLWAGGSYNEQFF.

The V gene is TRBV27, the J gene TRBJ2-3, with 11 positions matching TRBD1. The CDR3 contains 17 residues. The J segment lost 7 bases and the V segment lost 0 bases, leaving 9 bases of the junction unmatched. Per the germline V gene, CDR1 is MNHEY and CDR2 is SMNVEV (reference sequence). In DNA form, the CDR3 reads TGTGCCAGCAGTTTATCGAAAAGGACAGGGGGCGCGAATACGCAGTATTTT. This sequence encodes CASSLSKRTGGANTQYF.